The clone carrying this T cell receptor (beta chain) was counted a few times. What it binds is unknown. One end of the junction fails to match germline, which may point to a read error. Per the authors' pipeline: Researchers built a distant-metastasis classifier for papillary thyroid cancer that drew on CDR3 differences across clinicopathological groups. With MiXCR, TCRdb called clones anew from the PCR reads. The V and J calls follow TCRdb's processing rather than the paper's. The sample includes under 30,000 clones, approximately 15% of them seen just once. These data come from a study of metastatic and nonmetastatic thyroid tumors. Across the whole study: Malignant and benign thyroid patients had repertoires compared in peripheral blood and tumor or nodule tissue. Study-level results: Benign nodules reportedly had significantly lower TCR beta diversity than malignant thyroid tumors in blood and tumor.

No treatment of any kind had been given to any patient before thyroid surgery. CDR3 length: 14 amino acids. CDR1 LNHDA and CDR2 SQIVND come from the germline V gene (reference sequence). The receptor comes from a female donor with papillary thyroid cancer or a benign thyroid nodule (not recorded which). Some clones in this sample may be carry-over from other donors' samples. The specimen sequenced was blood. The chain carries TRBV19 and TRBJ2-1, with TRBD1 matching over 8 bases. The CDR3 reads CASSRDRCYNERFF. The DNA of the CDR3 is TGTGCCAGTTCGCGGGACAGGTGCTACAATGAGCGGTTCTTC.